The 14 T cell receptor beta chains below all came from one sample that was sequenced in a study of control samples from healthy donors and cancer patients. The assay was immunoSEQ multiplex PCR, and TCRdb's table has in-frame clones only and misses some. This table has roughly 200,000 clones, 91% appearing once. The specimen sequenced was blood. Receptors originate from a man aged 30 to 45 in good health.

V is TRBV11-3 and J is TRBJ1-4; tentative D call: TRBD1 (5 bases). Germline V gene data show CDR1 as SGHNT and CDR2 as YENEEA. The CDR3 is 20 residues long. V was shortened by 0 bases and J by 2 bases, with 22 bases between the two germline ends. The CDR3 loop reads CASSLDSVGDPWRTNEKLFF. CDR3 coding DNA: TGTGCCAGCAGCTTAGATTCGGTAGGGGACCCTTGGAGGACTAATGAAAAACTGTTTTTT. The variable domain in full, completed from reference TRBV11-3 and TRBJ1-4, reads EAGVVQSPRYKIIEKKQPVAFWCNPISGHNTLYWYLQNLGQGPELLIRYENEEAVDDSQLPKDRFSAERLKGVDSTLKIQPAELGDSAVYLCASSLDSVGDPWRTNEKLFFGSGTQLSVL.

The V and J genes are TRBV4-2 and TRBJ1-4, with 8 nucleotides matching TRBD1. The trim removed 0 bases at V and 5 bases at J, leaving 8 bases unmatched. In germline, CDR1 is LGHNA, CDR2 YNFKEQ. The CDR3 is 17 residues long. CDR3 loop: CASSQDPLDRENEKLFF. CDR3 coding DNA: TGTGCCAGCAGCCAAGACCCCCTGGACAGGGAAAATGAAAAACTGTTTTTT.

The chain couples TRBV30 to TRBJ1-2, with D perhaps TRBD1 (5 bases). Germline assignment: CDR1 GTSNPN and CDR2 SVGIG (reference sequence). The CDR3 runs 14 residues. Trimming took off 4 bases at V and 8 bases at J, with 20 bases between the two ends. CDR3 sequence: CAWNKDSLLWGYTF. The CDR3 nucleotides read TGTGCCTGGAATAAAGACAGTCTCCTCTGGGGCTACACCTTC.

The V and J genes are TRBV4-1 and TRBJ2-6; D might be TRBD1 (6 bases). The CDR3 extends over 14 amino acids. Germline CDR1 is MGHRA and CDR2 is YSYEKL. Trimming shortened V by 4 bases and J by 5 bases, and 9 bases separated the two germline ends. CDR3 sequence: CASSRTDRANVLTF. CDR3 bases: TGCGCCAGCAGCCGGACAGACAGGGCCAACGTCCTGACTTTC.

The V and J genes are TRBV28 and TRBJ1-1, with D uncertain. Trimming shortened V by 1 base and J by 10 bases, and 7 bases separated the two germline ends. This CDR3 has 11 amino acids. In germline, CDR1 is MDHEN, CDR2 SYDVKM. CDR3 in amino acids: CASSLYWGAFF. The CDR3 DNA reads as TGTGCCAGCAGTTTATACTGGGGAGCTTTCTTT.

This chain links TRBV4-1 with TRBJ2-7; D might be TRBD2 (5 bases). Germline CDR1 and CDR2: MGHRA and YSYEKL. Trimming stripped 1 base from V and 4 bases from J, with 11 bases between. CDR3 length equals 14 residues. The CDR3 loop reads CASSQASTSYEQYF. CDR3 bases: TGCGCCAGCAGCCAAGCTTCAACTAGTTACGAGCAGTACTTC.

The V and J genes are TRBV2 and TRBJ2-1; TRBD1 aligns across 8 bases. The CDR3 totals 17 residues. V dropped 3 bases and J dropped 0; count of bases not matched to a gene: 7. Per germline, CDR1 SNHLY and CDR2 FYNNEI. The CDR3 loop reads CASSDRGLASSYNEQFF. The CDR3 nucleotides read TGTGCCAGCAGTGACAGGGGGCTAGCGAGCTCCTACAATGAGCAGTTCTTC.

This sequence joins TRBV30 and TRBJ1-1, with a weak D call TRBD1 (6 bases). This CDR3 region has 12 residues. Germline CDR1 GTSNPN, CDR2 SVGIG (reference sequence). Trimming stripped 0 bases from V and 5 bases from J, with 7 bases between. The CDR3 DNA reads TGTGCCTGGAGTGTACAGGGTACTGAAGCTTTCTTT. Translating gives CAWSVQGTEAFF. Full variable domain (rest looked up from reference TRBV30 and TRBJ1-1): SQTIHQWPATLVQPVGSPLSLECTVEGTSNPNLYWYRQAAGRGLQLLFYSVGIGQISSEVPQNLSASRPQDRQFILSSKKLLLSDSGFYLCAWSVQGTEAFFGQGTRLTVV.

The CDR3 DNA is TGTGCCAGCCACCCGCGAACAGGGGGCTTTGAAAAACTGTTTTTT. Its translation is CASHPRTGGFEKLFF. V gene TRBV6-5 combines with J gene TRBJ1-4, with TRBD1 matching 9 bases. CDR1 is MNHEY and CDR2 is SVGAGI in the germline V gene. The trim removed 8 bases at V and 7 bases at J, leaving 11 bases unmatched. The CDR3 is made up of 15 amino acids.

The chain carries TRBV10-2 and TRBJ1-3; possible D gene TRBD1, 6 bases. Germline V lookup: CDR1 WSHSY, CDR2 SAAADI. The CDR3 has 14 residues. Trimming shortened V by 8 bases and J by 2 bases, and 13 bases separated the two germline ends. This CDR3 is CASGAGATGNTIYF. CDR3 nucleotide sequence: TGCGCCAGCGGAGCAGGGGCGACTGGAAACACCATATATTTT.

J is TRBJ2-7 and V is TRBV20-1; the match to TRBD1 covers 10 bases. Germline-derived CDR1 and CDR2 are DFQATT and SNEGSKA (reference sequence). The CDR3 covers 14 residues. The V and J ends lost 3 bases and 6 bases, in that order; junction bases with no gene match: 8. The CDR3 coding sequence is TGCAGTGCTAGTGAAACCGGGACAGGGGTCGAGCAGTACTTC. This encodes CSASETGTGVEQYF.

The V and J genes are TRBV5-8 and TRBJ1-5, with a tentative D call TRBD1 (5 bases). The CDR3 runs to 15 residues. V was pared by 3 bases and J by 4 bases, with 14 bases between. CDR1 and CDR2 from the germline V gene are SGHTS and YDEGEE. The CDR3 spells CASSSRQRLNQPQHF. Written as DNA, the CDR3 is TGTGCCAGCAGCTCCCGACAGCGTCTAAATCAGCCCCAGCATTTT.

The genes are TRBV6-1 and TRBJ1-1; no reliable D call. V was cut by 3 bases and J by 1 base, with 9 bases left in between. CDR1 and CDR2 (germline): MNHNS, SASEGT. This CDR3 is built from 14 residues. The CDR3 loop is CASSEAWRNTEAFF. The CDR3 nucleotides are TGTGCCAGCAGTGAGGCTTGGCGGAACACTGAAGCTTTCTTT.

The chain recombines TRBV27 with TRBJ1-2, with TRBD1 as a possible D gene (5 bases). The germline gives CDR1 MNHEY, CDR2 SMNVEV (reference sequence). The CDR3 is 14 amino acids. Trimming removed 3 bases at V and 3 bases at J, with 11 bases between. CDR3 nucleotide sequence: TGTGCCAGCAGTTTCTTAGACAGCCACTATGGCTACACCTTC. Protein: CASSFLDSHYGYTF.